These 26 T cell receptor beta chains originate from one sample sequenced in a study of T cell repertoires in cytomegalovirus infection. These receptors lack a known antigen. TCRdb called the reads again in MiXCR, with one record for every CDR3 protein. The sample records some 560,000 distinct CDR3 sequences, about 39% being singletons. The sequencing used cultured PBMCs, collected from culture after CMV antigen stimulation. The source of these receptors is a human donor in good health (CMV status not recorded). Some clones in this sample may be carry-over from other donors' samples.

Many counts were recorded for this clonotype. This chain links TRBV7-2 with TRBJ1-6; TRBD1 matches at 7 bases. The CDR3 consists of 14 residues. Germline CDR1 reads SGHTA; CDR2 reads FQGNSA. The V and J ends lost 5 bases and 7 bases, in that order; junction bases with no gene match: 5. CDR3 residues: CASSTRDSNSPLHF. In DNA form, the CDR3 reads TGTGCCAGCAGCACTCGGGACAGCAATTCACCCCTCCACTTT.

The chain is built from TRBV7-2 and TRBJ2-7, with TRBD1 as a possible D gene (6 bases). The CDR3 is made up of 14 amino acids. Trimming removed 5 bases from V and 6 bases from J, with 17 bases in between. CDR1 is SGHTA, CDR2 FQGNSA, per germline. This CDR3 is CASSRGGSLAEQYF. In DNA form, the CDR3 reads TGTGCCAGCAGCCGAGGGGGTTCCCTCGCCGAGCAGTACTTC.

The V and J genes are TRBV2 and TRBJ2-7; D unclear. The CDR3 is made up of 13 amino acids. Germline CDR1 SNHLY, CDR2 FYNNEI. V dropped 4 bases and J dropped 6 bases, with 13 bases sitting between them. The CDR3 is CASSVGGSVEQYF. Here the CDR3 DNA reads TGTGCCAGCAGTGTGGGTGGAAGTGTCGAGCAGTACTTC.

The chain joins TRBV28 to TRBJ2-7; D could derive from TRBD1 or TRBD2 (5 bases each). Germline V gene sequence: CDR1 MDHEN, CDR2 SYDVKM. V lost 3 bases and J 7 bases, leaving 16 bases between the germline ends. CDR3 size: 14 residues. The CDR3 nucleotides read TGTGCCAGCAGTTTCGTGGGGCCTTCGGGAGAGCAGTACTTC. Translated, it gives CASSFVGPSGEQYF. The full variable domain, completed using reference TRBV28 and TRBJ2-7, is DVKVTQSSRYLVKRTGEKVFLECVQDMDHENMFWYRQDPGLGLRLIYFSYDVKMKEKGDIPEGYSVSREKKERFSLILESASTNQTSMYLCASSFVGPSGEQYFGPGTRLTVT.

The rearrangement uses TRBV2 and TRBJ1-1; 8 bases match TRBD1. CDR1 and CDR2 (germline): SNHLY, FYNNEI. Losses at the gene ends were 6 bases for V and 4 bases for J; bases not matched to a gene: 10. CDR3 size: 15 residues. CDR3 region: CASSQRQGPSTEAFF. The CDR3 nucleotides read TGTGCCAGCAGCCAAAGACAGGGGCCAAGCACTGAAGCTTTCTTT.

This chain joins TRBV7-2 and TRBJ2-4; tentative D call: TRBD2 (6 bases). The CDR3 totals 14 residues. CDR1 is SGHTA, CDR2 FQGNSA, per germline. The germline V and J ends were trimmed by 6 bases and 8 bases, with 17 bases remaining between them. The CDR3 coding sequence is TGTGCCAGCAGGCCCGGTGGAGGGTCTGACATTCAGTACTTC. Residues: CASRPGGGSDIQYF.

This clonotype turned up a few times. The chain recombines TRBV4-3 with TRBJ1-5; D is ambiguous. The V end lost 0 bases, the J end lost 0 bases, and 6 bases lay between the germline ends. This CDR3 contains 15 residues. The germline gives CDR1 LGHNA, CDR2 YSLEER. CDR3 bases: TGCGCCAGCAGCCAAGATGCCGATAGCAATCAGCCCCAGCATTTT. This gives the protein CASSQDADSNQPQHF.

The V and J genes are TRBV12-3 or TRBV12-4 and TRBJ2-7; the D gene is possibly TRBD1 (6 bases). V was trimmed by 1 base and J by 6 bases, leaving 13 bases between them. The CDR3 runs to 14 residues. In DNA form, the CDR3 reads TGTGCCAGCAGTTTAGACTTACAGGGCCCCGAGCAGTACTTC. This translates into CASSLDLQGPEQYF.

This clonotype was observed a few times. J is TRBJ2-1 and V is TRBV7-8; D may be TRBD2 (6 bases). The V and J ends lost 3 bases and 10 bases respectively, with 13 bases between them. The CDR3 loop spans 13 amino acids. Germline CDR1 is SGHVS and CDR2 is FQNEAQ. The DNA for the CDR3 is TGTGCCAGCAGCTTTCGGGAGAATCGGGAGCAGTTCTTC. This translates into CASSFRENREQFF.

V and J are TRBV15 and TRBJ1-5; 8 nucleotides align to TRBD1. Germline V gene sequence: CDR1 LNHNV, CDR2 YYDKDF (reference sequence). The CDR3 is made up of 14 amino acids. The junction had 4 bases not matched to a gene; V was cut back by 5 bases and J by 4 bases. CDR3 sequence (DNA): TGTGCCACCAGCGGCCGACAGGGGAATCAGCCCCAGCATTTT. The encoded protein is CATSGRQGNQPQHF. The entire variable domain, with the rest obtained from reference TRBV15 and TRBJ1-5, is as follows: DAMVIQNPRYQVTQFGKPVTLSCSQTLNHNVMYWYQQKSSQAPKLLFHYYDKDFNNEADTPDNFQSRRPNTSFCFLDIRSPGLGDTAMYLCATSGRQGNQPQHFGDGTRLSIL.

The table lists this clonotype with a few counts. This sequence joins TRBV7-9 and TRBJ1-3; D is unresolved. V was clipped by 3 bases and J by 4 bases, with 7 bases between them. The germline V gene has CDR1 SEHNR and CDR2 FQNEAQ (reference sequence). This CDR3 has 13 residues. DNA for the CDR3: TGTGCCAGCAGCTTCCAAGGGGGAAACACCATATATTTT. Translating gives CASSFQGGNTIYF.

The genes are TRBV7-2 and TRBJ1-1; D is undetermined. The V end lost 0 bases, the J end lost 0 bases, and 14 bases lay between the germline ends. Germline V gene lookup returns CDR1 SGHTA and CDR2 FQGNSA. CDR3 length: 17 amino acids. CDR3 bases: TGTGCCAGCAGCTTAGCGGGCTGGGGAGGCCTGAACACTGAAGCTTTCTTT. Translation: CASSLAGWGGLNTEAFF.

This clonotype was counted only a few times. V usage is TRBV7-8 and J usage is TRBJ2-2; TRBD1 matches at 8 bases. This CDR3 is built from 19 residues. The germline V gene encodes CDR1 SGHVS and CDR2 FQNEAQ. Trimming cost V 1 base and J 4 bases; bases outside gene matches: 14. The CDR3 loop is CASSLVYAGGYGTTGELFF. DNA of the CDR3: TGTGCCAGCAGCTTAGTTTATGCAGGGGGCTACGGGACCACCGGGGAGCTGTTTTTT.

This chain links TRBV10-3 with TRBJ1-2, with D uncertain. CDR1 and CDR2 from the germline V gene are ENHRY and SYGVKD. V was clipped by 7 bases and J by 3 bases, with 12 bases between them. This CDR3 has 13 amino acids. CDR3 coding DNA: TGTGCCATCACCCCGGAACTAGACTATGGCTACACCTTC. Translation: CAITPELDYGYTF.

The chain has TRBV20-1 and TRBJ1-5, with a weak D call TRBD1 (5 bases). The germline V gene encodes CDR1 DFQATT and CDR2 SNEGSKA (reference sequence). The CDR3 extends over 15 amino acids. Deletions cut 3 bases from V and 2 bases from J, with 14 bases between. The CDR3 DNA reads TGCAGTGCTAGCCTTCGGGGGAGAGGCAATCAGCCCCAGCATTTT. This encodes CSASLRGRGNQPQHF.

This sequence joins TRBV20-1 and TRBJ2-7, with D perhaps TRBD1 (8 bases). The CDR3 runs to 14 residues. Per germline, CDR1 DFQATT and CDR2 SNEGSKA (reference sequence). V was clipped by 1 base and J by 6 bases, with 16 bases between them. CDR3 protein: CSARVPDREGEQYF. CDR3 nucleotides: TGCAGTGCTAGAGTCCCGGACAGGGAGGGCGAGCAGTACTTC.

The V gene is TRBV6-5, the J gene TRBJ1-4; D might be TRBD1 (5 bases). The length of the CDR3 is 14 residues. Germline V gene lookup returns CDR1 MNHEY and CDR2 SVGAGI. Trimming removed 5 bases from V and 5 bases from J, with 12 bases in between. The CDR3, as DNA: TGTGCCAGCAGTGAAGCAGGGAACAATGAAAAACTGTTTTTT. This translates into CASSEAGNNEKLFF.

This clonotype occurred a few times. This chain connects TRBV12-3 or TRBV12-4 to TRBJ2-5; no reliable D call. CDR3 length equals 13 residues. Trimming removed 6 bases at V and 3 bases at J, with 11 bases between. As DNA, the CDR3 is TGTGCCAGCAGCTACCTGGTTAAAGAGACCCAGTACTTC. Protein product: CASSYLVKETQYF.

This clonotype was detected only a few times. The gene calls are TRBV7-2 and TRBJ2-7; D might be TRBD1 or TRBD2, each matching 5 bases. Germline V CDR1 and CDR2: SGHTA, FQGNSA. The CDR3 extends over 15 amino acids. Trimming shortened V by 3 bases and J by 4 bases, and 16 bases separated the two germline ends. The CDR3 protein is CASSFVTGGPYEQYF. CDR3 coding DNA: TGTGCCAGCAGCTTTGTCACTGGGGGACCATACGAGCAGTACTTC.

This clonotype was counted only a few times. This chain's CDR3 is CASSLGSGWMGTEAFF. The CDR3 DNA reads TGTGCCAGCAGCTTAGGTTCAGGGTGGATGGGCACTGAAGCTTTCTTT. The chain couples TRBV11-2 to TRBJ1-1, with D perhaps TRBD1 (5 bases). The CDR3 runs 16 residues. Trimming removed 1 base at V and 4 bases at J, with 16 bases between. Germline CDR1 SGHAT, CDR2 FQNNGV. The full variable domain, rest sourced from reference TRBV11-2 and TRBJ1-1, is EAGVAQSPRYKIIEKRQSVAFWCNPISGHATLYWYQQILGQGPKLLIQFQNNGVVDDSQLPKDRFSAERLKGVDSTLKIQPAKLEDSAVYLCASSLGSGWMGTEAFFGQGTRLTVV.

The chain carries TRBV19 and TRBJ2-2, with 10 bases lining up with TRBD2. From germline, CDR1 is LNHDA and CDR2 SQIVND (reference sequence). The V segment lost 6 bases and the J segment 0 bases; nucleotides outside the gene matches: 7. The CDR3 consists of 17 residues. CDR3 nucleotides: TGTGCCAGTAGACCAGCGGGAGGGGTAACGAACACCGGGGAGCTGTTTTTT. Protein sequence: CASRPAGGVTNTGELFF.

This clonotype showed up just once. V usage is TRBV5-5 and J usage is TRBJ1-2, with 7 bases lining up with TRBD1. Germline V gives CDR1 SGHKS, CDR2 YYEKEE (reference sequence). The CDR3 contains 13 residues. With 2 bases clipped from V and 4 bases from J, the junction kept 2 bases outside the gene matches. The DNA for the CDR3 is TGTGCCAGCAGCTTTGGGACAGCCTATGGCTACACCTTC. Protein product: CASSFGTAYGYTF.

The chain carries TRBV7-2 and TRBJ2-1; D unclear. The V gene's germline CDR1 is SGHTA and CDR2 FQGNSA. This CDR3 has 16 residues. V gave up 1 base and J gave up 0 bases, with 10 bases separating them. This CDR3 reads CASSLGSAVSYNEQFF. CDR3 in DNA: TGTGCCAGCAGCTTAGGTTCGGCGGTCTCCTACAATGAGCAGTTCTTC.

This chain joins TRBV2 and TRBJ1-1; the match to TRBD1 covers 7 bases. CDR1 and CDR2 (germline): SNHLY, FYNNEI. The trim removed 6 bases at V and 4 bases at J, leaving 11 bases unmatched. The CDR3 consists of 15 residues. The CDR3 reads CASSSQGSRGTEAFF. The DNA of the CDR3 is TGTGCCAGCAGCTCACAGGGGAGTAGGGGCACTGAAGCTTTCTTT.

This clonotype showed up just a few times. The chain carries TRBV6-2 or TRBV6-3 and TRBJ1-1, with D perhaps matching TRBD1 (5 bases). The CDR3 has 17 residues. With 5 bases removed from V and 0 bases from J, the gap between germline ends came to 19 bases. Germline-derived CDR1 and CDR2 are MNHEY and SVGEGT. The DNA of the CDR3 is TGTGCCAGCAGTACCCCGTCAGGGCAGGGCATGAACACTGAAGCTTTCTTT. This sequence encodes CASSTPSGQGMNTEAFF.

This clonotype was seen more than once but under ten times. This chain connects TRBV4-3 to TRBJ1-6; the D is unclear. V lost 0 bases and J lost 16, with 19 bases in between. The CDR3 is 15 amino acids. Germline CDR1 LGHNA, CDR2 YSLEER. CDR3 sequence: CASSQDQFLGSPLHF. CDR3 nucleotides: TGCGCCAGCAGCCAAGATCAGTTTTTGGGTTCTCCTCTCCACTTT.